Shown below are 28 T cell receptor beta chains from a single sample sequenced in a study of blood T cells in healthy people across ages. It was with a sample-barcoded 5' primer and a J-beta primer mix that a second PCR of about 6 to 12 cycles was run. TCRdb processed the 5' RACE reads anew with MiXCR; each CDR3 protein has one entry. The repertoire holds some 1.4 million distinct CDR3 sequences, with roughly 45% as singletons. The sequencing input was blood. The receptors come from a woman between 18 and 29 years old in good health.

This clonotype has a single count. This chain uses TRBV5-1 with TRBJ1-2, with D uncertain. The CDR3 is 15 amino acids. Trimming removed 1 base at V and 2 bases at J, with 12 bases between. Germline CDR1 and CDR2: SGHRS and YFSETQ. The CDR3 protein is CASSLPPVGNYGYTF. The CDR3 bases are TGCGCCAGCAGCTTGCCCCCCGTGGGAAACTATGGCTACACCTTC. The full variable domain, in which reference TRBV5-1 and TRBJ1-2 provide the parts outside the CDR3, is KAGVTQTPRYLIKTRGQQVTLSCSPISGHRSVSWYQQTPGQGLQFLFEYFSETQRNKGNFPGRFSGRQFSNSRSEMNVSTLELGDSALYLCASSLPPVGNYGYTFGSGTRLTVV.

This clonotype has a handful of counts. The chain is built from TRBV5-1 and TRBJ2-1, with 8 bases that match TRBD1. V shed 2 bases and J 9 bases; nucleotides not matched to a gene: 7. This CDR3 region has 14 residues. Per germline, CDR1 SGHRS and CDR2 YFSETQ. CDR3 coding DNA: TGCGCCAGCAGCTTATGGACAGGGCAAGTTGAGCAGTTCTTC. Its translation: CASSLWTGQVEQFF.

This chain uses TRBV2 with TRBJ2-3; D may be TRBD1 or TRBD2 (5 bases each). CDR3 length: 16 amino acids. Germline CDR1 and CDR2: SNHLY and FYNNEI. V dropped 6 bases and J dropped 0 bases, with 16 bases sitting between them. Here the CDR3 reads CASSEPRDQSTDTQYF. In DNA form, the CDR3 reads TGTGCCAGCAGCGAACCCCGGGACCAGAGCACAGATACGCAGTATTTT.

The CDR3 nucleotides are TGTGCCACCGGGCCAGGCGGGGGGGCCTCAGATACGCAGTATTTT. Encoded protein: CATGPGGGASDTQYF. V usage is TRBV2 and J usage is TRBJ2-3; the match to TRBD2 covers 9 bases. V dropped 10 bases and J dropped 4; count of bases not matched to a gene: 12. CDR1 is SNHLY, CDR2 FYNNEI, per germline. The CDR3 is 15 amino acids. Complete variable domain (other parts from reference TRBV2 and TRBJ2-3): EPEVTQTPSHQVTQMGQEVILRCVPISNHLYFYWYRQILGQKVEFLVSFYNNEISEKSEIFDDQFSVERPDGSNFTLKIRSTKLEDSAMYFCATGPGGGASDTQYFGPGTRLTVL.

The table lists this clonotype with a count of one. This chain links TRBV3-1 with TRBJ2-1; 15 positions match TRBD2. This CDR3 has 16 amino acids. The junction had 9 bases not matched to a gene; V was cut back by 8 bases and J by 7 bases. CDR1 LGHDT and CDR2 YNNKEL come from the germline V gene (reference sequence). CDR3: CASQDPGLAGGNEQFF. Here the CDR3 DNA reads TGTGCCAGCCAAGATCCAGGACTAGCGGGGGGGAATGAGCAGTTCTTC.

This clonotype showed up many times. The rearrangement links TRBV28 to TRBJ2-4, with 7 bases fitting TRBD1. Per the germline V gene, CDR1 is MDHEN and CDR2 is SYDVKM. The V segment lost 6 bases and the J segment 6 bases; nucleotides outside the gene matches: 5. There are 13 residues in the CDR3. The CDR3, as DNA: TGTGCCAGCAGAGGAGACAGGGTAAACATTCAGTACTTC. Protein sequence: CASRGDRVNIQYF.

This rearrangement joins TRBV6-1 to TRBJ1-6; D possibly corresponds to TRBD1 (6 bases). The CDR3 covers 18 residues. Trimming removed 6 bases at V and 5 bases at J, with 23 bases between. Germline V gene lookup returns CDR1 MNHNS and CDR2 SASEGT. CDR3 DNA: TGTGCCAGCAGCGACGACGCTGAAAGTTGGGGGCATAATTCACCCCTCCACTTT. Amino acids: CASSDDAESWGHNSPLHF.

CDR3 sequence (DNA): TGTGCCAGCAGCTTACTGAACCCGAGCTCCTACAATGAGCAGTTCTTC. Translating it yields CASSLLNPSSYNEQFF. V gene TRBV7-3 combines with J gene TRBJ2-1; D unresolved. V lost 2 bases and J 0 bases, leaving 11 bases between the germline ends. This CDR3 spans 16 amino acids. Germline-derived CDR1 and CDR2 are SGHTA and FQGTGA.

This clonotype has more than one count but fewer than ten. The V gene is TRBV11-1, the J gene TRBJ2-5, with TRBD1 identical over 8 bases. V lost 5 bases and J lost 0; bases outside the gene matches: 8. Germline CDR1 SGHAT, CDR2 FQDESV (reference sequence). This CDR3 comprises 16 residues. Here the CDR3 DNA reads TGTGCCAGCAGCCCGTACGACAGGGGCTACCAAGAGACCCAGTACTTC. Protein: CASSPYDRGYQETQYF. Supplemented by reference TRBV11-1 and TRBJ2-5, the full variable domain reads EAEVAQSPRYKITEKSQAVAFWCDPISGHATLYWYRQILGQGPELLVQFQDESVVDDSQLPKDRFSAERLKGVDSTLKIQPAELGDSAMYLCASSPYDRGYQETQYFGPGTRLLVL.

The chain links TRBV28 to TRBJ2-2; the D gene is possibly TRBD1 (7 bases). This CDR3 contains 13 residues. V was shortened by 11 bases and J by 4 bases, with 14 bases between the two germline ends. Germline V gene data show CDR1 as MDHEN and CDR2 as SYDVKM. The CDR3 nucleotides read TGTGCCGGGGGGACAGTGATCACCGGGGAGCTGTTTTTT. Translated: CAGGTVITGELFF.

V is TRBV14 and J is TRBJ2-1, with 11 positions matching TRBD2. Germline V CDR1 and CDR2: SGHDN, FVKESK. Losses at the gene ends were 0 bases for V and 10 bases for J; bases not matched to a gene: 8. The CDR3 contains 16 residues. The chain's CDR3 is CASSQESLAGDYEQFF. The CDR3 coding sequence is TGTGCCAGCAGCCAAGAGTCACTAGCGGGAGACTACGAGCAGTTCTTC.

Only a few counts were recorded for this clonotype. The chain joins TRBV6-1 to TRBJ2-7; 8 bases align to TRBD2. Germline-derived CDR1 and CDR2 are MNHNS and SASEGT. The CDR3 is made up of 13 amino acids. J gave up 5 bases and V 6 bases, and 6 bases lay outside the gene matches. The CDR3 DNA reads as TGTGCCAGCAGACTAGCGGCCACCGACGAGCAGTACTTC. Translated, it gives CASRLAATDEQYF.

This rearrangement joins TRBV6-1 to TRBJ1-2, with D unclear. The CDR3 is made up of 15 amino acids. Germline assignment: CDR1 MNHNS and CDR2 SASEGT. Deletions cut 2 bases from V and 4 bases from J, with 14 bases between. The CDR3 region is CASSERTRATYGYTF. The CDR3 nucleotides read TGTGCCAGCAGTGAAAGAACACGGGCCACCTATGGCTACACCTTC.

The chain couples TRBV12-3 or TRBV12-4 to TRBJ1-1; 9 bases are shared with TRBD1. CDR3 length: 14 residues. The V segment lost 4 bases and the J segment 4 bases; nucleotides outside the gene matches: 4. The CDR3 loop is CASSWTGDGTEAFF. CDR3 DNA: TGTGCCAGCAGTTGGACAGGGGACGGCACTGAAGCTTTCTTT.

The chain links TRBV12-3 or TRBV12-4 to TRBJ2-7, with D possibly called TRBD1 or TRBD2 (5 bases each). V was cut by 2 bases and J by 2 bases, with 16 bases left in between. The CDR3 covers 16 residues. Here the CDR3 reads CASSLTPGLPTYEQYF. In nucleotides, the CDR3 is TGTGCCAGCAGTTTAACCCCGGGGCTACCTACCTACGAGCAGTACTTC.

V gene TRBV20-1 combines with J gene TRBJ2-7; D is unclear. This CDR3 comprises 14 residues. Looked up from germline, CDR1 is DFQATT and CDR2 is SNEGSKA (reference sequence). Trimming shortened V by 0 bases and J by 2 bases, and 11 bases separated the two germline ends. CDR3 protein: CSARDPGAAYEQYF. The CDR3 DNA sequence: TGCAGTGCTAGAGATCCGGGTGCAGCCTACGAGCAGTACTTC.

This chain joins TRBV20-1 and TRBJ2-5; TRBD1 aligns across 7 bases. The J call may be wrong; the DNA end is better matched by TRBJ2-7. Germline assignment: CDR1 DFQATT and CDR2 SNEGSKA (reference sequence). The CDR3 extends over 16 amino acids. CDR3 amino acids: CSARLPAKGAGYEQYF. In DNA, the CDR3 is TGCAGTGCTAGACTCCCCGCGAAGGGGGCGGGCTACGAGCAGTACTTC.

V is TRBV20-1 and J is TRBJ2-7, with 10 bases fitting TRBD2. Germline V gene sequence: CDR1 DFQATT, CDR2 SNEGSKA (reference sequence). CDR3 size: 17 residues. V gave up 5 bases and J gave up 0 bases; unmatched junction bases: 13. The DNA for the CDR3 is TGCAGTGCTCGACTTATTTTCACTAGCGGGGACTCCTACGAGCAGTACTTC. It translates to CSARLIFTSGDSYEQYF.

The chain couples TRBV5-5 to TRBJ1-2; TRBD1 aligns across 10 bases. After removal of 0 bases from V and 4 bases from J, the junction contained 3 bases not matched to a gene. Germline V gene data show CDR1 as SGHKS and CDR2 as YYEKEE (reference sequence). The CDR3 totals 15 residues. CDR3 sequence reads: CASSLGGQGTYGYTF. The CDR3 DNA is TGTGCCAGCAGCTTGGGGGGACAGGGGACCTATGGCTACACCTTC.

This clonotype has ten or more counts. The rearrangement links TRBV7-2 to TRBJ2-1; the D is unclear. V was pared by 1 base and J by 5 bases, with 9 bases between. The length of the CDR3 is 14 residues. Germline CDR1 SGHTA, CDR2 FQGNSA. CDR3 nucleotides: TGTGCCAGCAGCTTAGGAGGACGGAACAATGAGCAGTTCTTC. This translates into CASSLGGRNNEQFF.

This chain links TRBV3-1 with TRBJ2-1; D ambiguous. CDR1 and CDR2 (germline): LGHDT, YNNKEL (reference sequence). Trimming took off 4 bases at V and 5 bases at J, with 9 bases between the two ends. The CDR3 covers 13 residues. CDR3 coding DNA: TGTGCCAGCAGCCCTCCGTTTGACAATGAGCAGTTCTTC. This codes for CASSPPFDNEQFF.

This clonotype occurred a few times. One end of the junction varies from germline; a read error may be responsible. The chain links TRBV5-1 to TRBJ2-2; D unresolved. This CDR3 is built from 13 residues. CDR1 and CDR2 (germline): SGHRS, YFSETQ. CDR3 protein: CASTQPNTGELFF. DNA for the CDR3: TGCGCCAGCACCCAGCCGAATACCGGGGAGCTGTTTTTT.

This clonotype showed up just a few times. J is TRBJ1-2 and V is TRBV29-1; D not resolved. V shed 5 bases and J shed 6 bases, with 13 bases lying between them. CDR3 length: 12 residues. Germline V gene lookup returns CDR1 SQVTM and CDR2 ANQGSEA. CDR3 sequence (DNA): TGCAGCGTTCGGAGAGCCGAAGATGGCTACACCTTC. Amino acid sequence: CSVRRAEDGYTF. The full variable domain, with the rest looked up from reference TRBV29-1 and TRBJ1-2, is SAVISQKPSRDICQRGTSLTIQCQVDSQVTMMFWYRQQPGQSLTLIATANQGSEATYESGFVIDKFPISRPNLTFSTLTVSNMSPEDSSIYLCSVRRAEDGYTFGSGTRLTVV.

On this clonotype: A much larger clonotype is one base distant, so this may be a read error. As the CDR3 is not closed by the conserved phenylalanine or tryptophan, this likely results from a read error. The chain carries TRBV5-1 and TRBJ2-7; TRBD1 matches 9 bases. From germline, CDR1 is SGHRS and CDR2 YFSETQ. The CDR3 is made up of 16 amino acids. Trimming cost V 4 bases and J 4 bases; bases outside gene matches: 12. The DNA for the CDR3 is TGCGCCAGCAGCCCACAAGGTGGGACAGGGACATACGAGCAGTACTTA. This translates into CASSPQGGTGTYEQYL.

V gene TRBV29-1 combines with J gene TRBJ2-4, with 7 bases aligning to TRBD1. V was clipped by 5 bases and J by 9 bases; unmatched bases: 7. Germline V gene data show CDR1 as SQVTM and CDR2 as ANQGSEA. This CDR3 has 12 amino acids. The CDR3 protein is CSVHGQDSIQYF. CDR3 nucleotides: TGCAGCGTTCACGGACAGGATAGCATTCAGTACTTC.

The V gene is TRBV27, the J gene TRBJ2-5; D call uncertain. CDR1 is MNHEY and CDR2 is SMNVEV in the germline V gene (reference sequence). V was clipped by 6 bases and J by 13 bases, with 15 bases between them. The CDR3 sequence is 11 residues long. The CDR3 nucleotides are TGTGCCAGCAGACGGACGTTCGAGCCGTACTTC. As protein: CASRRTFEPYF.

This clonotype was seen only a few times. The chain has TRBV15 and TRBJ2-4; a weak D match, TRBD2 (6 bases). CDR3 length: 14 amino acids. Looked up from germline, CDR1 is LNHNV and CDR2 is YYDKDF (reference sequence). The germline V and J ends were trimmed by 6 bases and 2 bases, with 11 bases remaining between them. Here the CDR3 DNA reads TGTGCCACCAGGCGGGGCGGATCCAAAAACATTCAGTACTTC. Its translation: CATRRGGSKNIQYF.

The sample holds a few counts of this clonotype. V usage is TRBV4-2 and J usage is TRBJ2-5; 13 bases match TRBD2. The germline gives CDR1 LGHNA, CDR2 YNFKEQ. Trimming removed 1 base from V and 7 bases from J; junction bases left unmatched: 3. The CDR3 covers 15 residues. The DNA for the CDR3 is TGTGCCAGCAGCCAAGTCGGGACTAGCGGGGCGACCCAGTACTTC. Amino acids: CASSQVGTSGATQYF.